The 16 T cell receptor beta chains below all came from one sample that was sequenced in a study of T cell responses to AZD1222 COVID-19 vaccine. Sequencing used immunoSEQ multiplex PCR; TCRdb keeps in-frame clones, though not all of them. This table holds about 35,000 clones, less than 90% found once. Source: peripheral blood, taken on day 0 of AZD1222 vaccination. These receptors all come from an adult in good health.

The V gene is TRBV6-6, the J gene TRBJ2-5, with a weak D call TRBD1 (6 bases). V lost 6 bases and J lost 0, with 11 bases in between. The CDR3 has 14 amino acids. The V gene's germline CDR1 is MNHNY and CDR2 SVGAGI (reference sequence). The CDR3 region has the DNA TGTGCCAGCAGCGGTGGGACATACCAAGAGACCCAGTACTTC. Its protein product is CASSGGTYQETQYF.

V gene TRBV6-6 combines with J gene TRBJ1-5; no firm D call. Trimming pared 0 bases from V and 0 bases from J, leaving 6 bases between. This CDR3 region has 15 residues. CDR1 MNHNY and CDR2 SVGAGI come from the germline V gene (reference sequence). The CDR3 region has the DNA TGTGCCAGCAGTTACTCCGCGGGTAGCAATCAGCCCCAGCATTTT. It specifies CASSYSAGSNQPQHF.

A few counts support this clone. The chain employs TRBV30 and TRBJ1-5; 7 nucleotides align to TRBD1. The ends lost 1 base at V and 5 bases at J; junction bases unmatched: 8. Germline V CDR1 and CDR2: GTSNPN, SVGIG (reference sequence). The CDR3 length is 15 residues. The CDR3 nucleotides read TGTGCCTGGAGTGGGGACAGCCAGTGGGATCAGCCCCAGCATTTT. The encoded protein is CAWSGDSQWDQPQHF.

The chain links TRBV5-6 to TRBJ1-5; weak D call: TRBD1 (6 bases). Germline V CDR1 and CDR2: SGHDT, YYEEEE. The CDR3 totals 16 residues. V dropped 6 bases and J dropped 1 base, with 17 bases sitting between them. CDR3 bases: TGTGCCAGCACTAGGGGGGGTCCCTGGAGCAATCAGCCCCAGCATTTT. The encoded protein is CASTRGGPWSNQPQHF.

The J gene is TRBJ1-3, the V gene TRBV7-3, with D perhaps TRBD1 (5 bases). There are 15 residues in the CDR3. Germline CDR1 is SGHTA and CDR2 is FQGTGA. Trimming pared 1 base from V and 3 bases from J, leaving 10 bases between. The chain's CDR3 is CASSLSGGFGNTIYF. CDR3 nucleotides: TGTGCCAGCAGCTTAAGCGGGGGATTTGGAAACACCATATATTTT.

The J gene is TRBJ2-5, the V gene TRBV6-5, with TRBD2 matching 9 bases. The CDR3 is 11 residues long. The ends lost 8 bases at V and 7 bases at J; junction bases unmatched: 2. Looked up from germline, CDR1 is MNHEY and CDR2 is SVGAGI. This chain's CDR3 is CASGAGGTQYF. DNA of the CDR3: TGTGCCAGCGGAGCGGGGGGGACCCAGTACTTC.

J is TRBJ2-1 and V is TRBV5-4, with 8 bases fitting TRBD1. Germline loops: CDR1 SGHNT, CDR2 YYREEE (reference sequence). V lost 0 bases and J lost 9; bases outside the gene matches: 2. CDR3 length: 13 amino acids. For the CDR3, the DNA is TGTGCCAGCAGCTTGGGACAGGGGCGTGAGCAGTTCTTC. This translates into CASSLGQGREQFF.

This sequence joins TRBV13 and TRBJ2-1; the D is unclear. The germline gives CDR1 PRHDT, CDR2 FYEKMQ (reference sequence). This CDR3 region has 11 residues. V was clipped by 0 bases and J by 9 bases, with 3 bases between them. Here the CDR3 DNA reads TGTGCCAGCAGCTTAGGGGGTGAGCAGTTCTTC. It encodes CASSLGGEQFF.

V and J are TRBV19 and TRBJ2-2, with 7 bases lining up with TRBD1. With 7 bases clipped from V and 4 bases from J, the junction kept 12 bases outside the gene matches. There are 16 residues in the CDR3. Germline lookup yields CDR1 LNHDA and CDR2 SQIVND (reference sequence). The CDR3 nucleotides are TGTGCCAGTACTAAGGGGAAGGGGGCGAGCACCGGGGAGCTGTTTTTT. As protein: CASTKGKGASTGELFF.

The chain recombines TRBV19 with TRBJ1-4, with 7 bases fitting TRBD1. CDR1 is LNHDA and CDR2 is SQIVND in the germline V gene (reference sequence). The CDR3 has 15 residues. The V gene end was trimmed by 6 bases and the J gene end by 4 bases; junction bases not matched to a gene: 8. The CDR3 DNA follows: TGTGCCAGTAGCCCGACAGGGAATTATAATGAAAAACTGTTTTTT. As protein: CASSPTGNYNEKLFF.

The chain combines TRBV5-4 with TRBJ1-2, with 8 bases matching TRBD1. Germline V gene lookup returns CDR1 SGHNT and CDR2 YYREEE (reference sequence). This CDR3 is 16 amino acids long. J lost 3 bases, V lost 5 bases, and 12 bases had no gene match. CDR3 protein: CASRDARTGTYYGYTF. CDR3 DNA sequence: TGTGCCAGCAGGGACGCTCGGACAGGGACATACTATGGCTACACCTTC.

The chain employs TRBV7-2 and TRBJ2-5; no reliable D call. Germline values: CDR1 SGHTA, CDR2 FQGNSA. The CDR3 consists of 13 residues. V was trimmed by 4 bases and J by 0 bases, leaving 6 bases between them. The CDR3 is CASSSGYQETQYF. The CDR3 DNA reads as TGTGCCAGCAGCTCCGGGTACCAAGAGACCCAGTACTTC. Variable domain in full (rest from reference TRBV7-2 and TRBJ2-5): GAGVSQSPSNKVTEKGKDVELRCDPISGHTALYWYRQSLGQGLEFLIYFQGNSAPDKSGLPSDRFSAERTGGSVSTLTIQRTQQEDSAVYLCASSSGYQETQYFGPGTRLLVL.

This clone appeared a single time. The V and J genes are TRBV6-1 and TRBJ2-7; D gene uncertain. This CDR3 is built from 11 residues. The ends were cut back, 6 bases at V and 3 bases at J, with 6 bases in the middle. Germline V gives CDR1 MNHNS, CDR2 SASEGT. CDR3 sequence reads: CASRLNYEQYF. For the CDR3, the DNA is TGTGCCAGCAGACTTAACTACGAGCAGTACTTC.

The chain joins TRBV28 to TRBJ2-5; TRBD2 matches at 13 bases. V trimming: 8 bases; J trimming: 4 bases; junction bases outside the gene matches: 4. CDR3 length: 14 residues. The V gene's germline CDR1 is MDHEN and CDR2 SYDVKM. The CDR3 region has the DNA TGTGCCAGCCGCCGGACTAGCGGGGGAGAGACCCAGTACTTC. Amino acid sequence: CASRRTSGGETQYF.

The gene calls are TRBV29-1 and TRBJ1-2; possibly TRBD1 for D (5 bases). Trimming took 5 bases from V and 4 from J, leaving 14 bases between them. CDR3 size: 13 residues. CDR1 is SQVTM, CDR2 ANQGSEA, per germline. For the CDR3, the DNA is TGCAGCGTTATGAGCACAGGAACCTATGGCTACACCTTC. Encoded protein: CSVMSTGTYGYTF.

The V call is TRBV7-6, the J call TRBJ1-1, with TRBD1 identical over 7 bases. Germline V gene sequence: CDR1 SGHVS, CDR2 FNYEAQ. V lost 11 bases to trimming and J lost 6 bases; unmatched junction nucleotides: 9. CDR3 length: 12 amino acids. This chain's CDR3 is CAGDSHTPEAFF. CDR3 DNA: TGTGCCGGGGACAGTCACACCCCTGAAGCTTTCTTT. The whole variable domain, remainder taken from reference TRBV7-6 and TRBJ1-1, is GAGVSQSPRYKVTKRGQDVALRCDPISGHVSLYWYRQALGQGPEFLTYFNYEAQQDKSGLPNDRFSAERPEGSISTLTIQRTEQRDSAMYRCAGDSHTPEAFFGQGTRLTVV.